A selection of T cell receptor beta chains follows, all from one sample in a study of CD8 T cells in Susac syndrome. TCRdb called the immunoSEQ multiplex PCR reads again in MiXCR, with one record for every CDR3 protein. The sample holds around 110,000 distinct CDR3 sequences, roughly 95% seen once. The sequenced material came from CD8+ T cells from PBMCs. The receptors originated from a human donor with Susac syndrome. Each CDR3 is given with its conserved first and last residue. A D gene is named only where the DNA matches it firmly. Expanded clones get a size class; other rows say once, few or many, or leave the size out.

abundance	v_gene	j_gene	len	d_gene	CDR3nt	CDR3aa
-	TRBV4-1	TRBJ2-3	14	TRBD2	TGCGCCAGCAGCCAAGCCGGGAGGACAGATACGCAGTATTTT	CASSQAGRTDTQYF
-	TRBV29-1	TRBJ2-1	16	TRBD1	TGCAGCGTTGAAGATACTCGCACAGGGGGCCGGAATGAGCAGTTCTTC	CSVEDTRTGGRNEQFF
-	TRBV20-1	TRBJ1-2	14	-	TGCAGTGCCCCTGGGCCGGGAATGTCCTATGGCTACACCTTC	CSAPGPGMSYGYTF
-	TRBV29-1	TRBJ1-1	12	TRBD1	TGCAGCGTCGGGACAGATAACACTGAAGCTTTCTTT	CSVGTDNTEAFF
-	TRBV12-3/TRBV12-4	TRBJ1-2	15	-	TGTGCCACCTCGACCGGGACGGAGGCCATCTGGGGCTACACCTTC	CATSTGTEAIWGYTF
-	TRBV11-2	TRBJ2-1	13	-	TGTGCCAGCAGCTTAACTAGCTTCGATGAGCAGTTCTTC	CASSLTSFDEQFF
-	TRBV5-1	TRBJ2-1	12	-	TGCGCCAGCAGGGAGGGTTACAATGAGCAGTTCTTC	CASREGYNEQFF
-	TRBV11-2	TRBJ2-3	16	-	TGTGCCAGCAGCTTGGGACACAGCGGGAGCACAGATACGCAGTATTTT	CASSLGHSGSTDTQYF
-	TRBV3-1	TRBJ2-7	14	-	TGTGCCAGCAGCCCCAGGGACAAGGATGACGAGCAGTACTTC	CASSPRDKDDEQYF
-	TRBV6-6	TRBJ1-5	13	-	TGTGCCAGCAGACCATTTAGCAATCAGCCCCAGCATTTT	CASRPFSNQPQHF
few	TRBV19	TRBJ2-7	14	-	TGTGCCAGTAGTAGCGGAACAGGTACCTACGAGCAGTACTTC	CASSSGTGTYEQYF
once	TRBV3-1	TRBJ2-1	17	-	TGTGCCAGCAGCCAAGGGACTACCCACATAATGACGAATGAGCAGTTCTTC	CASSQGTTHIMTNEQFF
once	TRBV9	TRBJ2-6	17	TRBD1	TGTGCCAGCAGCGCCCGGGACAGGGGGTCTGGGGCCAACGTCCTGACTTTC	CASSARDRGSGANVLTF
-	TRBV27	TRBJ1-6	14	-	TGTGCCAGCAGGGATGGGGTGACAAATTCACCCCTCCACTTT	CASRDGVTNSPLHF
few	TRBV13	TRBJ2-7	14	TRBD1	TGTGCCAGCAGCTTAGGGACAGGGCCCTACGAGCAGTACTTC	CASSLGTGPYEQYF
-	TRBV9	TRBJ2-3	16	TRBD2	TGTGCCAGCAGCCCCCCCACTAGCGGGGGCGCAGATACGCAGTATTTT	CASSPPTSGGADTQYF
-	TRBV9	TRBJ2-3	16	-	TGTGCCAGCAGCGCCCTTGAGGTTACTAGCACAGATACGCAGTATTTT	CASSALEVTSTDTQYF
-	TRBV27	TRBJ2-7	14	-	TGTGCCAGTTCGGGCGGGGCTAACTCCTACGAGCAGTACTTC	CASSGGANSYEQYF
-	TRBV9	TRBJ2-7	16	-	TGTGCCAGCAGCGTAGGGACGGGTTCCGCCTCCTACGAGCAGTACTTC	CASSVGTGSASYEQYF
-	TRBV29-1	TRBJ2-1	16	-	TGCAGCGTTGCGGGTATAGTGGGTCCTCGCTACAATGAGCAGTTCTTC	CSVAGIVGPRYNEQFF
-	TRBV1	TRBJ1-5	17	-	TGCACCAGCAGCCAAGATCGGTCTTTAGGAGGCAATCAGCCCCAGCATTTT	CTSSQDRSLGGNQPQHF
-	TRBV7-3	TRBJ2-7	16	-	TGTGCCAGCAGCCCTCAGACAGGCCCAACTTCCTACGAGCAGTACTTC	CASSPQTGPTSYEQYF
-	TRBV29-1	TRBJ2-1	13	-	TGCAGCGTTGTTCCGAGCTCCTACAATGAGCAGTTCTTC	CSVVPSSYNEQFF
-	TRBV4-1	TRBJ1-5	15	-	TGCGCCAGCAGCCAAGGGGGCTATAGCAATCAGCCCCAGCATTTT	CASSQGGYSNQPQHF
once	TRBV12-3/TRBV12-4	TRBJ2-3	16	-	TGTGCCAGCAGTTTTAGGCAGACCCTCAGCACAGATACGCAGTATTTT	CASSFRQTLSTDTQYF
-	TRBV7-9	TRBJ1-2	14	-	TGTGCCAGCAGCCCGCCTAGGACGGACTATGGCTACACCTTC	CASSPPRTDYGYTF
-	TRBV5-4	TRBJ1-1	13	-	TGTGCCAGCAGCCCCTGGACCGGTGGTGAAGCTTTCTTT	CASSPWTGGEAFF
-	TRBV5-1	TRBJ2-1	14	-	TGCGCCAGCTTTGAGGGCGGCTCCTACAATGAGCAGTTCTTC	CASFEGGSYNEQFF